One sample yielded the 27 T cell receptor beta chains listed below, sequenced in a study of blood T cell repertoires in COVID-19. Libraries were prepared by immunoSEQ multiplex PCR; TCRdb keeps only in-frame clonotypes and omits some of them. The data show over 30,000 clones, with roughly nine tenths seen just once and less than 15% held by the top ten. The sample taken for sequencing was peripheral blood. These receptors were obtained from a man aged 65 to 85 with active COVID-19.

The chain links TRBV11-2 to TRBJ2-7, with D unresolved. CDR1 is SGHAT and CDR2 is FQNNGV in the germline V gene. V was clipped by 2 bases and J by 2 bases, with 10 bases between them. The CDR3 runs to 14 residues. The CDR3 nucleotides are TGTGCCAGCAGCTTACTTGGTCGGGCCTACGAGCAGTACTTC. It codes for CASSLLGRAYEQYF.

V gene TRBV18 combines with J gene TRBJ1-1, with a tentative D call TRBD1 (5 bases). Looked up from germline, CDR1 is KGHSH and CDR2 is LQKENI. Deletions cut 1 base from V and 1 base from J, with 13 bases between. CDR3 length equals 16 residues. The CDR3 bases are TGTGCCAGCTCACCACAGCCTGGGGGAGGGAACACTGAAGCTTTCTTT. It encodes CASSPQPGGGNTEAFF. The whole variable domain, remainder taken from reference TRBV18 and TRBJ1-1, is NAGVMQNPRHLVRRRGQEARLRCSPMKGHSHVYWYRQLPEEGLKFMVYLQKENIIDESGMPKERFSAEFPKEGPSILRIQQVVRGDSAAYFCASSPQPGGGNTEAFFGQGTRLTVV.

The chain uses TRBV19 and TRBJ1-1; 7 bases agree with TRBD1. The V gene end was trimmed by 5 bases and the J gene end by 8 bases; junction bases not matched to a gene: 8. Germline values: CDR1 LNHDA, CDR2 SQIVND (reference sequence). This CDR3 is 13 amino acids long. As DNA, the CDR3 is TGTGCCAGTAGTGTCCACAGGGGAGGCGAAGCTTTCTTT. As protein: CASSVHRGGEAFF.

V gene TRBV20-1 combines with J gene TRBJ1-2; no reliable D call. CDR1 and CDR2 (germline): DFQATT, SNEGSKA (reference sequence). Trimming stripped 7 bases from V and 4 bases from J, with 10 bases between. The CDR3 is made up of 11 amino acids. DNA of the CDR3: TGCAGTGGGGAGGGCGGCTATGGCTACACCTTC. It yields the protein CSGEGGYGYTF.

This clone has more than one count but fewer than ten. V gene TRBV19 combines with J gene TRBJ2-2, with TRBD2 matching 7 bases. Germline V gene sequence: CDR1 LNHDA, CDR2 SQIVND (reference sequence). With V trimmed by 3 bases and J by 6 bases, 13 bases remained unmatched. The CDR3 has 17 residues. CDR3 in amino acids: CASSMGPGQGGAGELFF. The DNA for the CDR3 is TGTGCCAGTAGTATGGGCCCAGGGCAGGGAGGGGCCGGGGAGCTGTTTTTT.

This clone was counted only a few times. This chain connects TRBV6-2 or TRBV6-3 to TRBJ2-7, with D uncertain. Trimming shortened V by 0 bases and J by 0 bases, and 15 bases separated the two germline ends. The CDR3 runs 17 residues. In germline, CDR1 is MNHEY, CDR2 SVGEGT. The CDR3: CASSYSKVRTGSYEQYF. The DNA for the CDR3 is TGTGCCAGCAGTTACTCTAAAGTACGAACGGGCTCCTACGAGCAGTACTTC.

The V gene is TRBV19, the J gene TRBJ1-1, with D hard to call. V gave up 3 bases and J gave up 1 base, with 3 bases separating them. Germline V gene sequence: CDR1 LNHDA, CDR2 SQIVND (reference sequence). This CDR3 is built from 12 residues. CDR3 nucleotides: TGTGCCAGTAGTATCCGGAACACTGAAGCTTTCTTT. It specifies CASSIRNTEAFF.

This clone appeared a single time. The sample has other DNA sequences that encode this CDR3 too. The V and J genes are TRBV15 and TRBJ1-4, with 9 nucleotides matching TRBD1. Trimming at V came to 3 bases and at J to 5 bases, leaving 7 bases not matched to a gene. Germline V lookup: CDR1 LNHNV, CDR2 YYDKDF (reference sequence). This CDR3 has 16 residues. CDR3 amino acids: CATSSGPGQGNEKLFF. The CDR3 nucleotides read TGTGCCACCAGCAGCGGACCGGGACAGGGAAATGAAAAACTGTTTTTT. Based on the CDR3 plus reference TRBV15 and TRBJ1-4, the full variable domain is DAMVIQNPRYQVTQFGKPVTLSCSQTLNHNVMYWYQQKSSQAPKLLFHYYDKDFNNEADTPDNFQSRRPNTSFCFLDIRSPGLGDTAMYLCATSSGPGQGNEKLFFGSGTQLSVL.

V usage is TRBV12-3 or TRBV12-4 and J usage is TRBJ2-1; no firm D call. This CDR3 region has 11 residues. V was cut by 7 bases and J by 10 bases, with 11 bases left in between. The CDR3 coding sequence is TGTGCCAGCACCCGAGGCAAGGAGCAGTTCTTC. Protein: CASTRGKEQFF.

The rearrangement joins TRBV5-5 to TRBJ2-3, with TRBD2 matching 10 bases. CDR1 and CDR2 from the germline V gene are SGHKS and YYEKEE (reference sequence). The CDR3 runs to 18 residues. V was clipped by 4 bases and J by 2 bases; unmatched bases: 13. CDR3 loop: CASSVRPTLAGDTDTQYF. The CDR3 nucleotides are TGTGCCAGCAGCGTCCGCCCCACCCTAGCGGGAGACACAGATACGCAGTATTTT.

The chain couples TRBV5-4 to TRBJ2-3, with D perhaps TRBD2 (6 bases). Trimming took off 3 bases at V and 5 bases at J, with 13 bases between the two ends. Germline V CDR1 and CDR2: SGHNT, YYREEE (reference sequence). This CDR3 spans 14 amino acids. The CDR3 loop is CASSSKRGGDTQYF. The DNA of the CDR3 is TGTGCCAGCAGCTCGAAAAGGGGAGGAGATACGCAGTATTTT.

This chain links TRBV7-6 with TRBJ2-3, with D uncertain. V lost 1 base, J lost 2 bases, and 4 bases lay in between. This CDR3 is 13 amino acids long. Germline lookup yields CDR1 SGHVS and CDR2 FNYEAQ. The CDR3 sequence: CASSLVFTDTQYF. As DNA, the CDR3 is TGTGCCAGCAGCTTAGTATTCACAGATACGCAGTATTTT.

V gene TRBV30 combines with J gene TRBJ1-4; D ambiguous. Trimming pared 5 bases from V and 5 bases from J, leaving 9 bases between. Germline lookup yields CDR1 GTSNPN and CDR2 SVGIG (reference sequence). The CDR3 runs to 12 residues. The CDR3 protein is CAWERSNEKLFF. CDR3 in DNA: TGTGCCTGGGAGAGGTCCAATGAAAAACTGTTTTTT.

This chain uses TRBV19 with TRBJ2-1; 7 nucleotides match TRBD2. The CDR3 is made up of 16 amino acids. J was trimmed by 5 bases and V by 3 bases; bases with no gene match: 10. The germline CDR1 and CDR2 sequences are LNHDA and SQIVND (reference sequence). DNA for the CDR3: TGTGCCAGTAGTATGATAGGCGGGAGAGGACACAATGAGCAGTTCTTC. This encodes CASSMIGGRGHNEQFF.

The chain joins TRBV4-3 to TRBJ1-1; 9 nucleotides match TRBD1. V was clipped by 6 bases and J by 3 bases; unmatched bases: 5. The length of the CDR3 is 14 residues. Germline CDR1 and CDR2: LGHNA and YSLEER. CDR3: CASSPQGADTEAFF. In DNA form, the CDR3 reads TGCGCCAGCAGTCCACAGGGGGCGGACACTGAAGCTTTCTTT.

V gene TRBV6-2 or TRBV6-3 combines with J gene TRBJ2-7; 7 bases are a match to TRBD1. CDR3 length equals 15 residues. Losses at the gene ends were 4 bases for V and 3 bases for J; bases not matched to a gene: 9. Germline CDR1 and CDR2: MNHEY and SVGEGT. This chain's CDR3 is CASSFRQGVGYEQYF. CDR3 bases: TGTGCCAGCAGTTTCCGACAGGGAGTAGGCTACGAGCAGTACTTC.

This sequence joins TRBV6-6 and TRBJ1-1; D might be TRBD1 (5 bases). Germline values: CDR1 MNHNY, CDR2 SVGAGI (reference sequence). The CDR3 covers 13 residues. Deletions cut 0 bases from V and 5 bases from J, with 7 bases between. The CDR3 loop reads CASSYSGQTEAFF. The CDR3 DNA follows: TGTGCCAGCAGTTACTCGGGGCAGACTGAAGCTTTCTTT.

This chain connects TRBV3-1 (or the pseudogene TRBV3-2) to TRBJ2-1, with 13 bases matching TRBD2. The CDR3 contains 14 residues. J lost 8 bases, V lost 8 bases, and 6 bases had no gene match. Germline-derived CDR1 and CDR2 are LGHDT and YNNKEL (reference sequence). For the CDR3, the DNA is TGTGCCAGCTCCTTAGGACTAGCGGGAGATGAGCAGTTCTTC. It encodes CASSLGLAGDEQFF.

V gene TRBV2 combines with J gene TRBJ2-1; 8 bases fit TRBD2. From germline, CDR1 is SNHLY and CDR2 FYNNEI. Trimming removed 2 bases from V and 4 bases from J; junction bases left unmatched: 7. The CDR3 totals 16 residues. CDR3 loop: CASSEIGVAGYNEQFF. As DNA, the CDR3 is TGTGCCAGCAGTGAAATAGGGGTAGCGGGGTACAATGAGCAGTTCTTC.

V usage is TRBV21-1 and J usage is TRBJ1-1; the D segment call TRBD1 is taken from the table without a DNA check. TRBV21-1 is labeled a pseudogene. The CDR3 has 12 amino acids. The CDR3 nucleotides are TGTGCCAGCAGCAAAGTCTTCAGTGAAGCTTTCTTT. Amino acids: CASSKVFSEAFF.

Written as DNA, the CDR3 is TGTGCCACCAGTGATAGGCAGGGAGGCGACGAGCAGTACTTC. Protein product: CATSDRQGGDEQYF. The chain couples TRBV24-1 to TRBJ2-7, with D perhaps TRBD2 (6 bases). Per the germline V gene, CDR1 is KGHDR and CDR2 is SFDVKD. Trimming took off 3 bases at V and 5 bases at J, with 13 bases between the two ends. The CDR3 covers 14 residues.

The V and J genes are TRBV30 and TRBJ1-2; TRBD1 matches at 11 bases. Germline CDR1 and CDR2: GTSNPN and SVGIG (reference sequence). Unmatched junction bases numbered 6, after V lost 5 bases and J lost 7 bases. The CDR3 contains 13 residues. The CDR3 reads CAWRDRGFGGYTF. The CDR3 DNA is TGTGCCTGGCGGGACAGGGGGTTCGGTGGCTACACCTTC.

The chain joins TRBV28 to TRBJ2-7, with 10 bases fitting TRBD1. V trimming: 5 bases; J trimming: 4 bases; junction bases outside the gene matches: 2. Germline CDR1 is MDHEN and CDR2 is SYDVKM. There are 13 residues in the CDR3. CDR3 in DNA: TGTGCCAGCAGTCGACAGGGGGCATACGAGCAGTACTTC. This codes for CASSRQGAYEQYF. Full variable domain (remainder filled in from reference TRBV28 and TRBJ2-7): DVKVTQSSRYLVKRTGEKVFLECVQDMDHENMFWYRQDPGLGLRLIYFSYDVKMKEKGDIPEGYSVSREKKERFSLILESASTNQTSMYLCASSRQGAYEQYFGPGTRLTVT.

The V call is TRBV5-1, the J call TRBJ2-5; D ambiguous. V gave up 4 bases and J gave up 2 bases, with 6 bases separating them. Germline V lookup: CDR1 SGHRS, CDR2 YFSETQ. The CDR3 runs to 12 residues. CDR3: CASSPSQETQYF. The CDR3, as DNA: TGCGCCAGCAGCCCCTCGCAAGAGACCCAGTACTTC.

This clone was found once. The chain is built from TRBV7-2 and TRBJ2-1, with D perhaps matching TRBD1 (6 bases). The length of the CDR3 is 14 residues. Germline values: CDR1 SGHTA, CDR2 FQGNSA. Trimming shortened V by 7 bases and J by 0 bases, and 10 bases separated the two germline ends. CDR3 sequence (DNA): TGTGCCAGCAAGGGACAAAGCTCCTACAATGAGCAGTTCTTC. Translating gives CASKGQSSYNEQFF.

The J gene is TRBJ2-2, the V gene TRBV19; 7 positions agree with TRBD2. This CDR3 is 16 amino acids long. V was pared by 6 bases and J by 4 bases, with 11 bases of the junction left unmatched. Germline lookup yields CDR1 LNHDA and CDR2 SQIVND (reference sequence). The CDR3 here is CASRSGAGVVTGELFF. As DNA, the CDR3 is TGTGCCAGTAGGTCCGGCGCGGGAGTGGTCACCGGGGAGCTGTTTTTT.

The chain uses TRBV6-5 and TRBJ2-7; 9 positions agree with TRBD1. The V gene end was trimmed by 5 bases and the J gene end by 6 bases; junction bases not matched to a gene: 2. Germline-derived CDR1 and CDR2 are MNHEY and SVGAGI. The CDR3 totals 12 residues. This chain's CDR3 is CASSKGQGEQYF. In DNA, the CDR3 is TGTGCCAGCAGTAAGGGACAGGGCGAGCAGTACTTC.